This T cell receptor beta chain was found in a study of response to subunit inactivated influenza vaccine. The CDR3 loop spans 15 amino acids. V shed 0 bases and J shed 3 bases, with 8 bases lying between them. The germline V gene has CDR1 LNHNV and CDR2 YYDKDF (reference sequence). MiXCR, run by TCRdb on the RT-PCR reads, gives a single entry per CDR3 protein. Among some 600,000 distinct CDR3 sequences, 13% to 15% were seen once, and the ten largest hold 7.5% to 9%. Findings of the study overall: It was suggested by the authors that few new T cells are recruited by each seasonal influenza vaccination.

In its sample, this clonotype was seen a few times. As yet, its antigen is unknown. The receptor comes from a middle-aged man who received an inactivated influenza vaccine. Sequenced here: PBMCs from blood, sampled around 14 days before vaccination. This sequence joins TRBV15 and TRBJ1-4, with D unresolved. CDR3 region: CATSRDRRANEKLFF. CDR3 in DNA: TGTGCCACCAGCAGAGACCGACGGGCTAATGAAAAACTGTTTTTT. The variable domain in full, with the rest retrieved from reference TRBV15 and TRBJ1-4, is DAMVIQNPRYQVTQFGKPVTLSCSQTLNHNVMYWYQQKSSQAPKLLFHYYDKDFNNEADTPDNFQSRRPNTSFCFLDIRSPGLGDTAMYLCATSRDRRANEKLFFGSGTQLSVL.